The rows below give T cell receptor beta chains drawn from one sample of a study of chemoradiotherapy in HPV16-positive cancers. Data came from immunoSEQ multiplex PCR; TCRdb stores just in-frame clones and leaves some out. The sample records more than 20,000 clones, approximately 86% being singletons. Sample: blood, taken from a patient who underwent chemoradiotherapy. The receptors shown here come from a human donor with HPV-associated anogenital cancer. Each CDR3 is given with its conserved first and last residue. A D gene is named only where the DNA matches it firmly. Clone size, where shown, is once, few, many, or a class for clones that have expanded.

TRBD2	TRBJ2-2	-	TRBV5-4	TGTGCCAGCAGCGCCGGGACTAGCGGGGGAAGGACCGGGGAGCTGTTTTTT	CASSAGTSGGRTGELFF
TRBD2	TRBJ2-1	-	TRBV30	TGTGCCTGGAGTGTCTGGGCGGGGGGAACCTACAATGAGCAGTTCTTC	CAWSVWAGGTYNEQFF
-	TRBJ1-5	-	TRBV2	TGTGCCAGCAGTGAAGTCAGGGGAAGTCAGCCCCAGCATTTT	CASSEVRGSQPQHF
TRBD2	TRBJ2-5	-	TRBV2	TGTGCCAGCTGCTTGGCACTAGCGGGCGAGACCCAGTACTTC	CASCLALAGETQYF
-	TRBJ1-1	few	TRBV5-1	TGCGCCAGCAGCTTGGATGGGTTCAACACTGAAGCTTTCTTT	CASSLDGFNTEAFF
-	TRBJ2-5	-	TRBV7-9	TGTGCCAGCAGCCCCTGGACAGCTTGGGAAGAGACCCAGTACTTC	CASSPWTAWEETQYF
-	TRBJ2-1	few	TRBV6-6	TGTGCCACCTCCAGCTACAATGAGCAGTTCTTC	CATSSYNEQFF
TRBD2	TRBJ2-3	once	TRBV7-2	TGTGCCAGCAGCTTAGGACTAGCGGGCGGCACAGATACGCAGTATTTT	CASSLGLAGGTDTQYF
TRBD2	TRBJ2-2	-	TRBV30	TGTGCCTGGAGTGTAAGGGGGCTGGGACTAGCTTCCCCCAGGGAGCTGTTTTTT	CAWSVRGLGLASPRELFF
-	TRBJ2-7	-	TRBV19	TGTGCCAGTAGCACAGGTTCCTACGAGCAGTACTTC	CASSTGSYEQYF
-	TRBJ1-4	-	TRBV29-1	TGCAGCGTTGAAGATCGGCAGGGTGGTGAAAAACTGTTTTTT	CSVEDRQGGEKLFF
-	TRBJ1-5	-	TRBV27	TGTGCCAGCAGTTTGAGGGAGAACAATCAGTCCCAGCATTTT	CASSLRENNQSQHF
-	TRBJ2-3	-	TRBV27	TGTGCCAGCAGTTTACGAGATACGCAGTATTTT	CASSLRDTQYF
-	TRBJ1-5	few	TRBV2	TGTGCCAGCAGGGCAGGGGATGGCAATCAGCCCCAGCATTTT	CASRAGDGNQPQHF
-	TRBJ2-7	-	TRBV7-8	TGTGCCAGCAGCTCGGGGGCCGTCTCCTACGAGCAGTACTTC	CASSSGAVSYEQYF
-	TRBJ2-5	-	TRBV7-9	TGTGCCAGCAGCTTAGGCCGGGGACCGCAAGAGACCCAGTACTTC	CASSLGRGPQETQYF
-	TRBJ2-3	-	TRBV6-4	TGTGCCAGCAGTGACGGGAGTACAGATACGCAGTATTTT	CASSDGSTDTQYF
-	TRBJ1-2	-	TRBV5-4	TGTGCCAGCAGCTCTACAGGGAACTATGGCTACACCTTC	CASSSTGNYGYTF
TRBD1	TRBJ2-5	-	TRBV7-7	TGTGCCAGCAGCTTCAGGGGGCTTTCCGGAGAGACCCAGTACTTC	CASSFRGLSGETQYF
TRBD1	TRBJ2-7	-	TRBV6-6	TGTGCCAGCAGTGGCACCGGGACAGGGTATGGCGAGCAGTACTTC	CASSGTGTGYGEQYF
-	TRBJ1-2	-	TRBV6-6	TGTGCCAGCAGTTCAACCCGGGGTTCCCTAAACTATGGCTACACCTTC	CASSSTRGSLNYGYTF
-	TRBJ2-1	-	TRBV19	TGTGCCAGCGGCTACAATGAGCTGTTCTTC	CASGYNELFF
TRBD1	TRBJ2-3	-	TRBV7-2	TGTGCCAGCAGCACCGACCCAGATGACAGGGGGACGAATACGCAGTATTTT	CASSTDPDDRGTNTQYF
TRBD1	TRBJ2-5	-	TRBV7-2	TGTGCCAGCAGCTCGACAGGGACCTGGGGAGAGACCCAGTACTTC	CASSSTGTWGETQYF